In its sample, the clone carrying this TCR beta chain was seen many times. This CDR3 is also generated by other DNA sequences in the sample. This CDR3 contains 14 residues. In germline, CDR1 is LGHNA, CDR2 YSLEER. V dropped 4 bases and J dropped 4 bases, with 12 bases sitting between them. This entry comes from a study of OX40 agonist ivuxolimab in advanced cancers. This table comes from immunoSEQ multiplex PCR, and its TCRdb copy is limited to in-frame clones, with some not included. Among 95,000 to 100,000 clones listed, just under 85% were seen once. The clonotype comes from an adult with an advanced solid tumor such as melanoma, head and neck, liver or kidney cancer. The V and J genes are TRBV4-3 and TRBJ2-3; D is tentatively TRBD1 or TRBD2 (5 bases each). The sequencing used CD4+ or CD8+ T cells sorted from blood, collected in a trial of the OX40 agonist ivuxolimab. The CDR3, as DNA: TGCGCCAGCAGCCCAACGGGGCCATCAGATACGCAGTATTTT. The encoded protein is CASSPTGPSDTQYF.